This record concerns one TCR beta chain sequence. No cognate antigen has been identified for it. Per-base quality was not reported, and no clone a single base away is much larger than it. This sample stems from a study of blood T cell repertoires in COVID-19 (TCRdb year 2020). Notes on the research overall: The collaborator samples originated in the United States, Italy and Spain and spanned the acute and convalescent phases of COVID-19. The dataset comprised deeply sampled blood TCRbeta repertoires from subjects exposed to, actively infected with, or recovered from COVID-19. The prospective study material was composed of cDNA or gDNA derived from T cells, B-cell-depleted T cells, or PBMCs. A freely available public database, intended as a resource for researchers studying the immune response to SARS-CoV-2, is where the repertoires were released. Samples came from the ongoing ImmuneRACE study (first 160 participants) plus 1,254 subjects from 6 global collaborators. HLA class I and class II types, where available, came from metadata supplied by the sample provider rather than from assay-based typing. Sample metadata almost always included a de-identified subject ID, COVID-19 status, age in years and sex. General findings and caveats noted by the study authors: The amount of clinical and demographic metadata varied by source and participant and was provided uncurated.

Each collaborating institution followed its own protocols to collect whole blood in K2EDTA tubes. For TCRbeta analysis, collaborator samples were shipped as frozen whole blood, as isolated PBMCs, or as DNA extracted from either sample type. V is cut by 5 bases and J by 5 bases, and the space between the germline ends is 12 bases. CDR1 SEHNR and CDR2 FQNEAQ are derived from the germline V gene (reference sequence). From the cysteine up to the phenylalanine, the CDR3 has a length of 14 residues. The sequence is cut down to CDR3 DNA, 42 bases in frame from base 1. TCRbeta CDR3 regions were amplified from genomic DNA using the immunoSEQ Assay, a bias-controlled multiplex PCR. Turning to the authors' computational methods: The number of nucleated cells in each sample was estimated by amplification of reference gene primers within the assay. Sequence reads were collapsed and filtered to measure the absolute abundance of every unique TCRbeta CDR3 rearrangement. For each sample, productive Simpson clonality was calculated as the square root of Simpson's diversity index across productive rearrangements. TCRdb's version of the immuneACCESS table is confined to in-frame rearrangements and falls short of the full clone set. An unresolved V gene accounts for under half of the shortfall where checked; the remainder is of unknown origin. That table supplies the V and J calls and clone size; D and trimming were determined from the DNA. Here the sample has under 55,000 clones; roughly 85% occur a single time. Of the sample, roughly 25% falls within the top ten clones.

This chain joins TRBV7-9 to TRBJ2-2, with the identity of the D gene unclear. The TCR comes from a man aged 65 to 85 with acute or convalescent COVID-19. The sample consisted of peripheral blood. The CDR3 protein: CASSPNPGTGELFF. In nucleotide form, the sequence is TGTGCCAGCAGCCCTAACCCCGGGACCGGGGAGCTGTTTTTT.